Listed here are 29 T cell receptor beta chains from one sample, sequenced in a study of blood T cells in healthy people across ages. The use of a sample-barcoded 5' primer and a J-beta primer mix characterized a second PCR of about 7 to 12 cycles. TCRdb itself ran the 5' RACE reads through MiXCR, one entry per CDR3 protein. The sample contains just over 1 million distinct CDR3 sequences, under 55% of which appear only once. The specimen was blood. The receptor set was obtained from a woman aged 55-69 years in good health.

This clonotype was observed a few times. V and J are TRBV29-1 and TRBJ1-4, with 8 bases lining up with TRBD1. With V trimmed by 6 bases and J by 0 bases, 6 bases remained unmatched. The CDR3 has 15 residues. Germline values: CDR1 SQVTM, CDR2 ANQGSEA. CDR3 residues: CSVGGQGATNEKLFF. CDR3 in DNA: TGCAGCGTAGGAGGACAGGGTGCAACTAATGAAAAACTGTTTTTT.

This clonotype came up a few times. The chain carries TRBV27 and TRBJ1-2; TRBD1 might be the D (5 bases). In germline, CDR1 is MNHEY, CDR2 SMNVEV (reference sequence). Trimming shortened V by 8 bases and J by 5 bases, and 15 bases separated the two germline ends. The CDR3 runs 13 residues. DNA for the CDR3: TGTGCCAGCTTCGATCGGGACCTTTATGGCTACACCTTC. Translating it yields CASFDRDLYGYTF.

This clonotype was seen a few times. The chain employs TRBV7-8 and TRBJ1-2, with TRBD1 matching 7 bases. The CDR3 spans 15 residues. Unmatched junction bases numbered 9, after V lost 3 bases and J lost 5 bases. Germline V lookup: CDR1 SGHVS, CDR2 FQNEAQ. CDR3 DNA: TGTGCCAGCAGCTTGGATCCAAGGGACAGATATGGCTACACCTTC. Its translation: CASSLDPRDRYGYTF. Combining the CDR3 with reference TRBV7-8 and TRBJ1-2 gives the whole variable domain GAGVSQSPRYKVAKRGQDVALRCDPISGHVSLFWYQQALGQGPEFLTYFQNEAQLDKSGLPSDRFFAERPEGSVSTLKIQRTQQEDSAVYLCASSLDPRDRYGYTFGSGTRLTVV.

This clonotype turned up a few times. The V call is TRBV20-1, the J call TRBJ2-3; the D gene is possibly TRBD2 (6 bases). Per the germline V gene, CDR1 is DFQATT and CDR2 is SNEGSKA (reference sequence). This CDR3 contains 13 residues. Trimming removed 1 base from V and 3 bases from J, with 8 bases in between. CDR3 in amino acids: CSARGGGTDTQYF. In DNA, the CDR3 is TGCAGTGCTAGAGGCGGAGGGACAGATACGCAGTATTTT.

This chain joins TRBV3-1 and TRBJ2-5; D perhaps matches TRBD2 (5 bases). Trimming pared 5 bases from V and 1 base from J, leaving 14 bases between. This CDR3 comprises 15 residues. Germline V gene data show CDR1 as LGHDT and CDR2 as YNNKEL (reference sequence). The CDR3 region is CASSKTRVSQETQYF. In DNA form, the CDR3 reads TGTGCCAGCAGCAAAACTAGGGTGTCCCAAGAGACCCAGTACTTC.

This clonotype was seen a single time. The chain combines TRBV6-5 with TRBJ2-4, with D perhaps being TRBD1 or TRBD2 (5 bases each). The DNA end is a closer match to TRBJ2-7, so the J assignment may be wrong. The germline CDR1 and CDR2 sequences are MNHEY and SVGAGI. The length of the CDR3 is 17 residues. The CDR3 DNA sequence: TGTGCCAGCAGTTACGGCCCGGGACCCGCGGACGATTACGAGCAGTACTTC. Residues: CASSYGPGPADDYEQYF.

The chain carries TRBV2 and TRBJ2-4; D tentatively fits TRBD1 or TRBD2 (5 bases each). The assigned J gene may be wrong: the sequence end matches TRBJ2-7 better. Per germline, CDR1 SNHLY and CDR2 FYNNEI. The CDR3 spans 13 residues. DNA of the CDR3: TGTGCCAGCCTAGGGGACGACATCTACGAGCAGTACTTC. This encodes CASLGDDIYEQYF.

This clonotype has only a few counts. This sequence joins TRBV7-6 and TRBJ2-6, with 7 positions matching TRBD2. The length of the CDR3 is 15 residues. The V and J ends lost 3 bases and 2 bases, in that order; junction bases with no gene match: 1. Looked up from germline, CDR1 is SGHVS and CDR2 is FNYEAQ. The CDR3 bases are TGTGCCAGCAGCTTCGCGGGGGCTGGGGCCAACGTCCTGACTTTC. Amino acid sequence: CASSFAGAGANVLTF.

The chain carries TRBV6-1 and TRBJ1-5; 12 bases align to TRBD1. The length of the CDR3 is 19 residues. Trimming took 6 bases from V and 1 from J; bases not matched to a gene: 13. Germline values: CDR1 MNHNS, CDR2 SASEGT. DNA for the CDR3: TGTGCCAGCAGGCCCACCCTCTCGGGACAGGGGGCGAGCAATCAGCCCCAGCATTTT. It codes for CASRPTLSGQGASNQPQHF.

This clonotype was counted a single time. At one of its ends the junction is not consistent with the germline gene, which may arise from a read error. This chain connects TRBV11-2 to TRBJ2-5; 9 positions agree with TRBD2. CDR1 is SGHAT, CDR2 FQNNGV, per germline. The CDR3 is 17 residues long. The CDR3 reads CASSLGDSGSPQEAQYF. The CDR3 DNA follows: TGTGCCAGCAGCTTAGGGGATAGCGGGAGCCCTCAAGAGGCCCAGTACTTC.

The rearrangement uses TRBV29-1 and TRBJ2-3; TRBD1 matches at 7 bases. This CDR3 has 13 amino acids. Germline trimming cut 5 bases from V and 3 bases from J; bases unmatched to any gene: 5. Germline V CDR1 and CDR2: SQVTM, ANQGSEA. The CDR3 here is CSVLPGQTDTQYF. DNA for the CDR3: TGCAGCGTTCTTCCGGGACAGACAGATACGCAGTATTTT.

The rearrangement joins TRBV11-2 to TRBJ2-4, with TRBD2 matching 11 bases. Per the germline V gene, CDR1 is SGHAT and CDR2 is FQNNGV. V dropped 5 bases and J dropped 0; count of bases not matched to a gene: 21. CDR3 length: 22 amino acids. CDR3 in amino acids: CASSANRGDLAGGILAKNIQYF. The CDR3 DNA is TGTGCCAGCAGCGCCAACAGGGGGGATCTAGCGGGAGGAATACTAGCCAAAAACATTCAGTACTTC.

The chain couples TRBV5-1 to TRBJ2-3, with TRBD2 identical over 10 bases. Germline V gene sequence: CDR1 SGHRS, CDR2 YFSETQ. The CDR3 totals 17 residues. V dropped 4 bases and J dropped 1; count of bases not matched to a gene: 9. The CDR3 sequence: CASSPEDGTSGTDTQYF. The CDR3 nucleotides read TGCGCCAGCAGCCCGGAAGACGGGACTAGCGGCACAGATACGCAGTATTTT.

J is TRBJ2-5 and V is TRBV27; perhaps TRBD2 as D (6 bases). The V gene lost 5 bases and the J gene lost 1 base, with 11 bases spanning the gap. Germline values: CDR1 MNHEY, CDR2 SMNVEV (reference sequence). This CDR3 region has 14 residues. In DNA form, the CDR3 reads TGTGCCAGCAGTCCGGGGGTATTCCAAGAGACCCAGTACTTC. Amino acid sequence: CASSPGVFQETQYF.

This clonotype was observed a handful of times. The chain employs TRBV7-3 and TRBJ2-5; 8 bases are a match to TRBD2. Germline lookup yields CDR1 SGHTA and CDR2 FQGTGA. V lost 0 bases to trimming and J lost 3 bases; unmatched junction nucleotides: 3. The CDR3 is 15 residues long. This chain's CDR3 is CASSLTAGGEETQYF. In DNA, the CDR3 is TGTGCCAGCAGCTTAACGGCGGGGGGCGAAGAGACCCAGTACTTC.

The V call is TRBV20-1, the J call TRBJ2-3; D is possibly TRBD2 (6 bases). V shed 0 bases and J shed 2 bases, with 15 bases lying between them. The CDR3 has 16 amino acids. Germline lookup yields CDR1 DFQATT and CDR2 SNEGSKA (reference sequence). CDR3 residues: CSARDRGNNPTDTQYF. In DNA form, the CDR3 reads TGCAGTGCTAGAGATCGGGGGAACAACCCCACAGATACGCAGTATTTT.

Many counts were recorded for this clonotype. Germline is not matched at one junction end, which may reflect a read error. The V and J genes are TRBV5-1 and TRBJ1-1; D unclear. Germline V gene sequence: CDR1 SGHRS, CDR2 YFSETQ. The CDR3 has 13 amino acids. CDR3 region: CASSSTLNTEAFF. DNA of the CDR3: TGTGCCAGCAGCTCGACACTGAACACTGAAGCTTTCTTT.

The chain employs TRBV6-5 and TRBJ2-5, with a tentative D call TRBD1 (6 bases). CDR1 and CDR2 (germline): MNHEY, SVGAGI. V was trimmed by 5 bases and J by 5 bases, leaving 12 bases between them. CDR3 length: 13 amino acids. The CDR3: CASSAGTSETQYF. The CDR3 DNA reads TGTGCCAGCAGTGCCGGGACATCCGAGACCCAGTACTTC.

The V call is TRBV2, the J call TRBJ1-5, with TRBD1 as a possible D gene (5 bases). V was trimmed by 7 bases and J by 4 bases, leaving 14 bases between them. Germline V gene data show CDR1 as SNHLY and CDR2 as FYNNEI. There are 14 residues in the CDR3. The CDR3 protein is CASTDGPGNQPQHF. In nucleotides, the CDR3 is TGTGCCAGCACTGACGGCCCAGGGAATCAGCCCCAGCATTTT.

This chain joins TRBV27 and TRBJ2-6; no definite D call. The CDR3 covers 14 residues. Germline assignment: CDR1 MNHEY and CDR2 SMNVEV (reference sequence). V shed 8 bases and J shed 0 bases, with 8 bases lying between them. CDR3 sequence reads: CASQEYSGANVLTF. In DNA, the CDR3 is TGTGCCAGCCAGGAATACTCTGGGGCCAACGTCCTGACTTTC. Together with reference TRBV27 and TRBJ2-6, the CDR3 gives the full variable domain: EAQVTQNPRYLITVTGKKLTVTCSQNMNHEYMSWYRQDPGLGLRQIYYSMNVEVTDKGDVPEGYKVSRKEKRNFPLILESPSPNQTSLYFCASQEYSGANVLTFGAGSRLTVL.

A few counts support this clonotype. This chain joins TRBV7-9 and TRBJ2-7, with D unclear. Trimming removed 2 bases from V and 3 bases from J, with 26 bases in between. The CDR3 contains 19 residues. In germline, CDR1 is SEHNR, CDR2 FQNEAQ (reference sequence). The CDR3 loop reads CASSLRAPETLFSGYEQYF. The CDR3 DNA is TGTGCCAGCAGCTTACGAGCCCCCGAGACACTATTTTCGGGCTACGAGCAGTACTTC.

The chain carries TRBV9 and TRBJ1-1, with D unresolved. The CDR3 loop spans 13 amino acids. The V gene's germline CDR1 is SGDLS and CDR2 YYNGEE. V shed 5 bases and J shed 2 bases, with 10 bases lying between them. The chain's CDR3 is CASSAVSNTEAFF. The CDR3 nucleotides are TGTGCCAGCAGTGCAGTTTCTAACACTGAAGCTTTCTTT.

This clonotype was observed a few times. The chain couples TRBV7-2 to TRBJ2-7, with TRBD2 matching 7 bases. The CDR3 runs 16 residues. The V gene end was trimmed by 1 base and the J gene end by 0 bases; junction bases not matched to a gene: 6. CDR1 is SGHTA and CDR2 is FQGNSA in the germline V gene. The CDR3 region has the DNA TGTGCCAGCAGCTTAGGTGCGGCTAGCGGCTCCTACGAGCAGTACTTC. Its protein is CASSLGAASGSYEQYF.

This clonotype has only a few counts. The gene calls are TRBV10-3 and TRBJ2-1, with a weak D call TRBD2 (6 bases). In germline, CDR1 is ENHRY, CDR2 SYGVKD. The CDR3 is made up of 18 amino acids. The V and J ends lost 0 bases and 4 bases respectively, with 19 bases between them. DNA of the CDR3: TGTGCCATCAGTGAGTCCCCCTGGAGGGAGAGAGAGTACAATGAGCAGTTCTTC. This codes for CAISESPWREREYNEQFF.

The V gene is TRBV27, the J gene TRBJ2-7, with D perhaps TRBD2 (6 bases). The last part of the DNA fits TRBJ2-5 better; the J call may be wrong. Germline V CDR1 and CDR2: MNHEY, SMNVEV (reference sequence). The CDR3 is made up of 15 amino acids. CDR3 loop: CASSLLSSGWETQYF. CDR3 coding DNA: TGTGCCAGCAGTTTATTGTCGAGCGGGTGGGAGACCCAGTACTTC.

This clonotype turned up a few times. The chain is built from TRBV20-1 and TRBJ2-1; the match to TRBD2 covers 10 bases. Germline V gives CDR1 DFQATT, CDR2 SNEGSKA (reference sequence). This CDR3 contains 14 residues. V was pared by 5 bases and J by 5 bases, with 6 bases of the junction left unmatched. The CDR3 DNA reads TGCAGTGCTGATGGACTAGCGGTTAACAATGAGCAGTTCTTC. Protein sequence: CSADGLAVNNEQFF.

This clonotype appeared once. The chain has TRBV6-6 and TRBJ2-1, with D perhaps TRBD2 (5 bases). The germline V and J ends were trimmed by 7 bases and 2 bases, with 9 bases remaining between them. Germline-derived CDR1 and CDR2 are MNHNY and SVGAGI (reference sequence). CDR3 length: 13 amino acids. The CDR3 bases are TGTGCCAGCACTGGACTCCCCTACAATGAGCAGTTCTTC. Its protein product is CASTGLPYNEQFF.

The chain joins TRBV30 to TRBJ2-3, with D unresolved. Trimming left V 3 bases short and J 5 bases short, with 9 bases between. Germline-derived CDR1 and CDR2 are GTSNPN and SVGIG (reference sequence). The CDR3 contains 12 residues. CDR3 amino acids: CAWRQQRDTQYF. Here the CDR3 DNA reads TGTGCCTGGAGGCAACAGCGAGATACGCAGTATTTT.

This clonotype was observed a handful of times. The chain employs TRBV5-6 and TRBJ2-7; the match to TRBD2 covers 10 bases. This CDR3 has 18 amino acids. V lost 4 bases, J lost 5 bases, and 18 bases stayed unmatched. CDR1 is SGHDT and CDR2 is YYEEEE in the germline V gene. For the CDR3, the DNA is TGTGCCAGCAGCCCAGGGATGCTAGCGGGAGAGGCCAAAGACGAGCAGTACTTC. It is translated as CASSPGMLAGEAKDEQYF.